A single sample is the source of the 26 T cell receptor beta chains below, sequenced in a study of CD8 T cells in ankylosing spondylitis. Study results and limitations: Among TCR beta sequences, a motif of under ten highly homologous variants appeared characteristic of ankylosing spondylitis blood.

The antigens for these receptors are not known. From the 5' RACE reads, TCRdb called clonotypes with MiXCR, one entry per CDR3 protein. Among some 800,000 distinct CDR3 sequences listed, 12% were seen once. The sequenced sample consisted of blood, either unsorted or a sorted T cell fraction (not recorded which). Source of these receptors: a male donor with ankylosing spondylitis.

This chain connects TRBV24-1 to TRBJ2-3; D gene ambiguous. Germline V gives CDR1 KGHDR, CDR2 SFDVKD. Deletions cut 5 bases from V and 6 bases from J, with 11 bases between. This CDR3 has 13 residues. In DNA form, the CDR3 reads TGTGCCACCAGTGTTGTGATCAGGGATACGCAGTATTTT. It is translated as CATSVVIRDTQYF.

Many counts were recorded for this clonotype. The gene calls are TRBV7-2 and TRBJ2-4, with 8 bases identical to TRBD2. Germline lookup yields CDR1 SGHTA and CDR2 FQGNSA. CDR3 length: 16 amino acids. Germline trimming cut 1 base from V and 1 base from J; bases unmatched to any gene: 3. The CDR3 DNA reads TGTGCCAGCAGCTTAGAAGGGACTAGTGCCAAAAACATTCAGTACTTC. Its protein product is CASSLEGTSAKNIQYF.

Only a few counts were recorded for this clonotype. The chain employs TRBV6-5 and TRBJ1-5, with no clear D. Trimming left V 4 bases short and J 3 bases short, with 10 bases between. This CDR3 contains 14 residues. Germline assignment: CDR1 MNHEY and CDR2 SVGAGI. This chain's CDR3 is CASSWVGINQPQHF. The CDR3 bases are TGTGCCAGCAGTTGGGTGGGTATCAATCAGCCCCAGCATTTT.

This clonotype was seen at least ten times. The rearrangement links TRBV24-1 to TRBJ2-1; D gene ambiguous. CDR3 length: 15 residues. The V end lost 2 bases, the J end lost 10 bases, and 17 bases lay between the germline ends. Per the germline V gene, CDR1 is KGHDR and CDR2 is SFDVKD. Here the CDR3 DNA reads TGTGCCACCAGTGATTCGGCGATGGGTCACCAAGAGCAGTTCTTC. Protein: CATSDSAMGHQEQFF.

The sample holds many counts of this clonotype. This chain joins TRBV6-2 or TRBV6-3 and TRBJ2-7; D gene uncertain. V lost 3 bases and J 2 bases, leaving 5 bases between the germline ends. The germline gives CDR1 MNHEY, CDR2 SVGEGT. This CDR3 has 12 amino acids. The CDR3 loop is CASSYRPYEQYF. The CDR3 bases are TGTGCCAGCAGTTATCGGCCCTACGAGCAGTACTTC.

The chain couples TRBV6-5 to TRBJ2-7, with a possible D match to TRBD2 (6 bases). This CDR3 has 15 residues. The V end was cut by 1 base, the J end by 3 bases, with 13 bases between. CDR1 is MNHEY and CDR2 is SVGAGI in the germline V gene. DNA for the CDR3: TGTGCCAGCAGTTACTTGGCGGGGCCTCTCTACGAGCAGTACTTC. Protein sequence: CASSYLAGPLYEQYF.

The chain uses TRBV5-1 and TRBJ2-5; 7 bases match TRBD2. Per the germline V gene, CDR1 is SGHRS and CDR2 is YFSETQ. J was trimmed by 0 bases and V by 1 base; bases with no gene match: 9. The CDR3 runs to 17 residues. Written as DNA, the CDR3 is TGCGCCAGCAGCTTGTGGGGGTCTAGCGGATACCAAGAGACCCAGTACTTC. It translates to CASSLWGSSGYQETQYF.

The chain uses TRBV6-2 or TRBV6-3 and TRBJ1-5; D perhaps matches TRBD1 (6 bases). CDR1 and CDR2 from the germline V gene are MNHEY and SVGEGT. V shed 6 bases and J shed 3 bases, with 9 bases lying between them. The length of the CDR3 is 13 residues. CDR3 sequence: CASRQGLNQPQHF. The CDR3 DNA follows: TGTGCCAGCAGACAGGGCCTCAATCAGCCCCAGCATTTT.

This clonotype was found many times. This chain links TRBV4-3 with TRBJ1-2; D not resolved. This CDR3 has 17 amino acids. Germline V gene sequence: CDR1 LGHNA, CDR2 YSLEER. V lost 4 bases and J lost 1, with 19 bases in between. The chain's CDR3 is CASSPDYFRANNYGYTF. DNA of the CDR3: TGCGCCAGCAGCCCCGATTATTTTCGGGCTAATAACTATGGCTACACCTTC.

CDR3 sequence: CASSPLGPGGEKLFF. The CDR3 nucleotides are TGCGCCAGCAGCCCCCTCGGACCCGGGGGTGAAAAACTGTTTTTT. The chain recombines TRBV4-1 with TRBJ1-4; D possibly corresponds to TRBD1 (5 bases). The CDR3 has 15 residues. The ends were cut back, 4 bases at V and 7 bases at J, with 16 bases in the middle. In germline, CDR1 is MGHRA, CDR2 YSYEKL.

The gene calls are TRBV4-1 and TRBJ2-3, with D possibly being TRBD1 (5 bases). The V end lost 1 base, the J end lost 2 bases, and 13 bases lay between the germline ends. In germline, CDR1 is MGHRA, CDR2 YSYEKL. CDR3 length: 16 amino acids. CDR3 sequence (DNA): TGCGCCAGCAGCCAAGGGCATGGGGCCAACACAGATACGCAGTATTTT. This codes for CASSQGHGANTDTQYF.

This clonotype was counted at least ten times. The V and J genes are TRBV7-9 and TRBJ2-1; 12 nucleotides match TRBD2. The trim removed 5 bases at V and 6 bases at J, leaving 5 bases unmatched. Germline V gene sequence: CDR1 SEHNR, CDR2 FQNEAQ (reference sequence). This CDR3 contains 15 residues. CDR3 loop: CASSPGLAGPNEQFF. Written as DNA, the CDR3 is TGTGCCAGCAGCCCCGGACTAGCGGGGCCCAATGAGCAGTTCTTC.

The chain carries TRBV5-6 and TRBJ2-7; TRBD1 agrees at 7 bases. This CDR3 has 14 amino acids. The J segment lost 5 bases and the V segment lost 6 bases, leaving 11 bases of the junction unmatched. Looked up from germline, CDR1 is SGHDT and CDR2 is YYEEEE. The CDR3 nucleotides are TGTGCCAGCACCCGACCAGACAGGGTCCACGAGCAGTACTTC. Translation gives CASTRPDRVHEQYF. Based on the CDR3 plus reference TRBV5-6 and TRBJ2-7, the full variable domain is DAGVTQSPTHLIKTRGQQVTLRCSPKSGHDTVSWYQQALGQGPQFIFQYYEEEERQRGNFPDRFSGHQFPNYSSELNVNALLLGDSALYLCASTRPDRVHEQYFGPGTRLTVT.

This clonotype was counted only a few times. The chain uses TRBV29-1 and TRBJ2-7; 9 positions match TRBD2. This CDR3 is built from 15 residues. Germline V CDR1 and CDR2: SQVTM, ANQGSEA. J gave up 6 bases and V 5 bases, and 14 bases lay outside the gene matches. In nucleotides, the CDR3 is TGCAGCGTTACCCTGGGTAGCGGGAGTTCTGGCGAGCAGTACTTC. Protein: CSVTLGSGSSGEQYF.

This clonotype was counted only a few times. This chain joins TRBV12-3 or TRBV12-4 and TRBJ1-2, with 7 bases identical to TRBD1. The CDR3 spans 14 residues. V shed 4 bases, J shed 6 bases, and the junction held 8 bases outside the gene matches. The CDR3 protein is CASSSQGGPNGYTF. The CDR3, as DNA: TGTGCCAGCAGTTCGCAGGGGGGACCTAATGGCTACACCTTC.

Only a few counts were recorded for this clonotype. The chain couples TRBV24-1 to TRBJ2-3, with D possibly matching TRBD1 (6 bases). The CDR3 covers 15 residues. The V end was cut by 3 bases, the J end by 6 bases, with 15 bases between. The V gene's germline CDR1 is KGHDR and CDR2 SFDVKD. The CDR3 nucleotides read TGTGCCACCAGTGATCCGGGACAAAACTCCGATACGCAGTATTTT. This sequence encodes CATSDPGQNSDTQYF.

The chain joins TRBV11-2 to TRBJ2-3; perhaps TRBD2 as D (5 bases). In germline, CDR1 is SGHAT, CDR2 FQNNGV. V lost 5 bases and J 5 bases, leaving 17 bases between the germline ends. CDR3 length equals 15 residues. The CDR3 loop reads CASSSLRGWGDTQYF. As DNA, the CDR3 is TGTGCCAGCAGCAGCCTACGGGGTTGGGGAGATACGCAGTATTTT. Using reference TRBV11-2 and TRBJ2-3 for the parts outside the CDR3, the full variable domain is EAGVAQSPRYKIIEKRQSVAFWCNPISGHATLYWYQQILGQGPKLLIQFQNNGVVDDSQLPKDRFSAERLKGVDSTLKIQPAKLEDSAVYLCASSSLRGWGDTQYFGPGTRLTVL.

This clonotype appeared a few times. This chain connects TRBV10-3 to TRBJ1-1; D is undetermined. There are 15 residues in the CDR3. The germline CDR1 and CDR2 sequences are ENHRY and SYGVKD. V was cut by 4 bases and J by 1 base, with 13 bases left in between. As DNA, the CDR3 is TGTGCCATCAGTGTAACCGGACGGGAGAACACTGAAGCTTTCTTT. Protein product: CAISVTGRENTEAFF.

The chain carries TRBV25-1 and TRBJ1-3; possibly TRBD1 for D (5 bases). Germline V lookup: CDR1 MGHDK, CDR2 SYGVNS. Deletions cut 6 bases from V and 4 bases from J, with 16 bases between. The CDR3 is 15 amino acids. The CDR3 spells CASRDTGTAGNTIYF. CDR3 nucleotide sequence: TGTGCCAGCAGAGACACCGGGACGGCGGGAAACACCATATATTTT.

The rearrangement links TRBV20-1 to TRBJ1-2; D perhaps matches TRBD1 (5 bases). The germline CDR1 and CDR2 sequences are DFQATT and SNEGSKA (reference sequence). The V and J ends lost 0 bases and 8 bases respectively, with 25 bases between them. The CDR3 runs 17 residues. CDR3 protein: CSARDRWGTAAPGGYTF. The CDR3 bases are TGCAGTGCTAGAGATCGGTGGGGGACCGCAGCCCCTGGGGGCTACACCTTC.

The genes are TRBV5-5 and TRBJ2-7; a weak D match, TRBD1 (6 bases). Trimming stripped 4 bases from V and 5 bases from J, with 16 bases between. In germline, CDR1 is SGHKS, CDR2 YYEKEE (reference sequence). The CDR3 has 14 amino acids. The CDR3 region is CASSATGPSDEQYF. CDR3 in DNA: TGTGCCAGCAGCGCCACAGGGCCCTCGGACGAGCAGTACTTC.

The CDR3 protein is CSAPRGTGTNYGYTF. CDR3 coding DNA: TGCAGTGCTCCTCGAGGGACCGGGACCAATTATGGCTACACCTTC. The rearrangement uses TRBV20-1 and TRBJ1-2; D may be TRBD1 (5 bases). Germline V gene lookup returns CDR1 DFQATT and CDR2 SNEGSKA (reference sequence). The CDR3 covers 15 residues. Trimming stripped 5 bases from V and 5 bases from J, with 21 bases between.

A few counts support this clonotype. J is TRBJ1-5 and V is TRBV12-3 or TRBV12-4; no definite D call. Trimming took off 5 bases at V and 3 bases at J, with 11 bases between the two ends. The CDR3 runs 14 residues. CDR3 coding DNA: TGTGCCAGCAGTCCGGACGGATTCAATCAGCCCCAGCATTTT. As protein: CASSPDGFNQPQHF.

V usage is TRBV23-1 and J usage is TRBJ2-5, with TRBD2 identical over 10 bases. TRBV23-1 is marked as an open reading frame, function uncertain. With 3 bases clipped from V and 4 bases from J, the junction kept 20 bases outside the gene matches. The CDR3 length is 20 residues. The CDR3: CASSHPPHSPLAGEGETQYF. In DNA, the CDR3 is TGCGCCAGCAGTCACCCCCCACACTCCCCCCTAGCGGGGGAGGGAGAGACCCAGTACTTC.

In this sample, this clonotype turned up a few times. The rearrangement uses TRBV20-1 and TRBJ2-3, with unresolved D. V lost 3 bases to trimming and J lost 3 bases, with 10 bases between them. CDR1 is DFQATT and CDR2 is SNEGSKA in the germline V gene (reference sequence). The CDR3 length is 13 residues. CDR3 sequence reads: CSARLDLTDTQYF. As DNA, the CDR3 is TGCAGTGCTAGGCTGGATTTAACAGATACGCAGTATTTT.

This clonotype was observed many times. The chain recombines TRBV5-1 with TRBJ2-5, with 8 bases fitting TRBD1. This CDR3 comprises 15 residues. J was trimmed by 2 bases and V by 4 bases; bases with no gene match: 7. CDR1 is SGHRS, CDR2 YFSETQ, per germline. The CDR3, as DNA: TGCGCCAGCAGCAGCTCCGGGACAGGTCAAGAGACCCAGTACTTC. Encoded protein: CASSSSGTGQETQYF.